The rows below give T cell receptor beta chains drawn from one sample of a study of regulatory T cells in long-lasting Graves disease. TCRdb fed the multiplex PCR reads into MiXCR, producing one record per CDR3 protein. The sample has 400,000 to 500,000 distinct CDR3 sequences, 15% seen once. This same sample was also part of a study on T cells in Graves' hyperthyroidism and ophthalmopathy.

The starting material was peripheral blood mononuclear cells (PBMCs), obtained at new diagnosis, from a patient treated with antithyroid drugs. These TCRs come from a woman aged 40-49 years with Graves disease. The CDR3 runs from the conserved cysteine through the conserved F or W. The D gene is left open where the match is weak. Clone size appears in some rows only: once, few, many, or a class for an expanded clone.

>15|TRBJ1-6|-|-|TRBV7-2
TGTGCCAGCAGCTTAGCCGCAGCGATGGATTCACCCCTCCACTTT
CASSLAAAMDSPLHF
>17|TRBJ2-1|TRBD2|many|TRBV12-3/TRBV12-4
TGTGCCAGCAGCTCCGGTTTAGCGGGAGGCCGCTACAATGAGCAGTTCTTC
CASSSGLAGGRYNEQFF
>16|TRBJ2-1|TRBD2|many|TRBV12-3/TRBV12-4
TGTGCCAGCAGTTTCACCGCGGGAGGGGGCAACAATGAGCAGTTCTTC
CASSFTAGGGNNEQFF
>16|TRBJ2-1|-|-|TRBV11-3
TGTGCCAGCAGCTTAGATTCGGCTAGCGTCGGGAATGAGCAGTTCTTC
CASSLDSASVGNEQFF
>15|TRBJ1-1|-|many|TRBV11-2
TGTGCCAGCAGCTTAGATTGGGGTATGAACACTGAAGCTTTCTTT
CASSLDWGMNTEAFF
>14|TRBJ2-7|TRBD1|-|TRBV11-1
TGTGCCAGCAGCTCGGGGACAGTGGTCTACGAGCAGTACTTC
CASSSGTVVYEQYF
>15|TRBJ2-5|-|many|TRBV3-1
TGTGCCAGCAGCTTCAGGCAAGGGCCTCAAGAGACCCAGTACTTC
CASSFRQGPQETQYF
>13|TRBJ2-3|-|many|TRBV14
TGTGCCAGCAGCGAAGGACGCGCAGATACGCAGTATTTT
CASSEGRADTQYF
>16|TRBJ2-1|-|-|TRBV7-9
TGTGCCAGCAGCCGGAGGTCGCTCCATAACTACAATGAGCAGTTCTTC
CASSRRSLHNYNEQFF
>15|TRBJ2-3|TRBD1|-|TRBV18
TGTGCCAGCTCACCAGCCGGGACAGGGGCGGATACGCAGTATTTT
CASSPAGTGADTQYF
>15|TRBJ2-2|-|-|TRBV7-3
TGTGCCAGCAGCTCCCCGGGGGGCGACACCGGGGAGCTGTTTTTT
CASSSPGGDTGELFF
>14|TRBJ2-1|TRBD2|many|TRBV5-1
TGCGCCAGCAGCTGGGGACTAGAGGACAATGAGCAGTTCTTC
CASSWGLEDNEQFF
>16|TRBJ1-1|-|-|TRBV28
TGTGCCAGCACTCCCAACGACGGGTTTTCGAACACTGAAGCTTTCTTT
CASTPNDGFSNTEAFF
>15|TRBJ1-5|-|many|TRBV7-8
TGTGCCAGCAGTCAGAACCCAGAATACAATCAGCCCCAGCATTTT
CASSQNPEYNQPQHF
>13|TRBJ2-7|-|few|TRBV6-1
TGTGCCAGCAAACATCGTTTTTCCTACGAGCAGTACTTC
CASKHRFSYEQYF
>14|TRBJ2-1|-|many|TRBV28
TGTGCCAGCAGTCGCTCAGGTGGGCACAATGAGCAGTTCTTC
CASSRSGGHNEQFF
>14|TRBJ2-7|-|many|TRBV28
TGTGCCAGCAGTTTTCAAGGGGCTAGCTACGAGCAGTACTTC
CASSFQGASYEQYF
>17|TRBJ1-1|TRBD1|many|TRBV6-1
TGTGCCAGCAAACGAAAGGGGGCAGGGGATATGAACACTGAAGCTTTCTTT
CASKRKGAGDMNTEAFF
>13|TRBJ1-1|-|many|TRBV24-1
TGTGCCACCAGTGGGCAGGTGAACACTGAAGCTTTCTTT
CATSGQVNTEAFF
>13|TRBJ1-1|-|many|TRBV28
TGTGCCAGCAGTTTAAACACGGCCACTGAAGCTTTCTTT
CASSLNTATEAFF
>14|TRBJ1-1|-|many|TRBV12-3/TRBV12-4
TGTGCCAGCAGGCTTACCGGGGGGACAAATGAAGCTTTCTTT
CASRLTGGTNEAFF
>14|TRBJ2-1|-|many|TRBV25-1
TGTGCCAGCAGTGAATATTTTGGACGCGATGAGCAGTTCTTC
CASSEYFGRDEQFF
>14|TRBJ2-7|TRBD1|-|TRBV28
TGTGCCAGCACCCCCCCCGACAGGGGCTACGAGCAGTACTTC
CASTPPDRGYEQYF
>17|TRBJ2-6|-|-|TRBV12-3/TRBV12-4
TGTGCCAGCAGTCCCCTAATGAGTACGTCCGGGGCCAACGTCCTGACTTTC
CASSPLMSTSGANVLTF
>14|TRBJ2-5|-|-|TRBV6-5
TGTGCCAGCAGTTACCCCTGGAGAGGAGAGACCCAGTACTTC
CASSYPWRGETQYF
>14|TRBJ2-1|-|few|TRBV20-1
TGCAGTGCTAGAGATCACTTGTTTGACAATGAGCAGTTCTTC
CSARDHLFDNEQFF
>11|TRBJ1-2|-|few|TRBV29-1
TGCAGCGTCGGACAAGGTGGTGGCTACACCTTC
CSVGQGGGYTF
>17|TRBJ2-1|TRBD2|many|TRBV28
TGTGCCAGCCTTGGGACTAGCGGGAGTGGGGCCCATAATGAGCAGTTCTTC
CASLGTSGSGAHNEQFF
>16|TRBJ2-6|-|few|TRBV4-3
TGCGCCAGCAGCCAATCAAGCTTCTCTGGGGCCAACGTCCTGACTTTC
CASSQSSFSGANVLTF
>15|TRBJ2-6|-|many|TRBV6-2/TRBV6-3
TGTGCCAGCAGTTACTCAGGAACTGGGGCCAACGTCCTGACTTTC
CASSYSGTGANVLTF
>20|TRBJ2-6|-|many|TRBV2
TGTGCCAGCACTTCCCGGTGGGCCAGGGGATTCTTCTCTGGGGCCAACGTCCTGACTTTC
CASTSRWARGFFSGANVLTF
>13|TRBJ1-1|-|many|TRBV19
TGTGCCAGTAGCCGTGGGGTGGAGACTGAAGCTTTCTTT
CASSRGVETEAFF
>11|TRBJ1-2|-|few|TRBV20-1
TGCAGTGCTAGAGCCACGGGGGGCTACACCTTC
CSARATGGYTF
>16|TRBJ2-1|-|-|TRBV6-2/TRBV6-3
TGTGCCAGCAGTTACTCGGACTCCCTTATCCGGAATGAGCAGTTCTTC
CASSYSDSLIRNEQFF
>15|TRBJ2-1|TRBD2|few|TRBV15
TGTGCCACCAGCAGAGATCTACTAGCGGACAATGAGCAGTTCTTC
CATSRDLLADNEQFF
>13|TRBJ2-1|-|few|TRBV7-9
TGTGCCAGCAGCCTCGGGAGTGTGGATGAGCAGTTCTTC
CASSLGSVDEQFF
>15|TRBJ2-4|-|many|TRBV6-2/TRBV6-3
TGTGCCAGCAGTTACCAAGGAATAGCCAAAAACATTCAGTACTTC
CASSYQGIAKNIQYF
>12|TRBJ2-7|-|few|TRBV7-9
TGTGCCAGCAGCTTAAGTAGCGTCGAGCAGTACTTC
CASSLSSVEQYF
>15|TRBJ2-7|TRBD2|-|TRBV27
TGTGCCAGCAGCCGGACTAGCGGGAGTACCTACGAGCAGTACTTC
CASSRTSGSTYEQYF
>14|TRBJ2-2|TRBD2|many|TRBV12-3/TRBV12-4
TGTGCCAGCAGTTTGACTAGCGGGTATAAAGAGCTGTTTTTT
CASSLTSGYKELFF
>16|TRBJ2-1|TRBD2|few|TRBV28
TGTGCCAGCAGTGCGCCGGAACTAGCGGGATTAAATGAGCAGTTCTTC
CASSAPELAGLNEQFF
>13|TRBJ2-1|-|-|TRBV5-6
TGTGCCAGCAGCTCGGGACTTATCAATGAGCAGTTCTTC
CASSSGLINEQFF
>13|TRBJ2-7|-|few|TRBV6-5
TGTGCCAGCAGTTACTCACCCATGTACGAGCAGTACTTC
CASSYSPMYEQYF
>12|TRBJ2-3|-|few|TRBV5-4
TGTGCCAGCAGCTCTGTTCTGGATACGCAGTATTTT
CASSSVLDTQYF
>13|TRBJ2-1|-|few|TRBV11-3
TGTGCCAGCAGGTCTCGCGGGCGGGATGAGCAGTTCTTC
CASRSRGRDEQFF
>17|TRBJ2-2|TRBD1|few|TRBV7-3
TGTGCCAGCAGCCTAGGGACAGGGCCACCGAACACCGGGGAGCTGTTTTTT
CASSLGTGPPNTGELFF